What follows describes a single T cell receptor beta chain. Which antigen it targets is not known. Base qualities are not recorded, but no much larger clone differs from it by a single base. Graves' hyperthyroidism was defined as stable when no progression to ophthalmopathy occurred over 18 months of follow-up. Hyperthyroidism patients were newly diagnosed, with disease duration under 2 months, and aged 18 to 65 years. Patients with uncontrolled infections, other autoimmune diseases, pregnancy or lactation were excluded. Diagnoses were established on the basis of clinical symptoms, serum thyroxine and TRAb, thyroid ultrasound, and orbital computed tomography. Ficoll-Paque density gradient centrifugation was used to isolate PBMCs from 8 to 10 ml of fresh peripheral blood. Total RNA was extracted with Trizol reagent, and quality was checked on an Agilent 2100 Bioanalyzer. Its CDR3 holds 15 amino acids, cysteine through phenylalanine. The kept DNA is CDR3 alone, 45 bases in frame from the first base. CDR1 and CDR2 (SEHNR, FQNEAQ) derive from the germline V gene (reference sequence). For this chain, trimming is 0 bases at the V end and 6 bases at the J end, and the number of junction bases without a gene match is 4.

The data are from a study of T cells in Graves' hyperthyroidism and ophthalmopathy (dated by TCRdb to the late 2010s). At the level of the whole study: Peripheral blood was collected at initial diagnosis, before any treatment. After sampling, hyperthyroidism patients received methimazole starting at 30 mg daily, and ophthalmopathy patients received high-dose intravenous methylprednisolone. The 90 to 100 discovery patients were randomly divided into training and test sets at a 7:3 ratio. The study also compared thyroid tissue and blood T-cell repertoires from 6 or 7 Graves' hyperthyroidism patients. Prospective prediction of ophthalmopathy was tested in an independent validation cohort consisting of fewer than 20 hyperthyroidism patients and some 17 patients who later progressed to ophthalmopathy. To identify distinguishing TCR V-J signatures, a discovery cohort of 100 or so patients was used, comprising under 45 with Graves' ophthalmopathy and some 60 with stable Graves' hyperthyroidism. The paper describes TCR Vbeta CDR3 sequencing of 120 to 150 peripheral blood samples, made up of 43 ophthalmopathy patients, roughly 75 hyperthyroidism patients and 17 progressor patients.

The TCR beta CDR3 regions were amplified from RNA transcripts. A first-round RT-PCR of the TCR CDR3 used the HTBI primer set with the Qiagen OneStep RT-PCR kit. A second multiplex PCR round built the libraries, followed by size selection and purification. Sequencing of the libraries was done on an Illumina HiSeq2000 using paired-end 100 bp reads. The authors' analysis ran thus. SOAPnuke was used to process the raw data, with reads discarded if the reads contained adapters or uncalled bases, had a mean Phred below 15, or lacked an exact constant-primer or identifier match. High-quality paired reads were merged with COPE v1.2.5, and unique nucleotide sequences were defined as clonotypes. Clonotypes were aligned to IMGT TRBV, TRBD and TRBJ reference segments using MiTCR v1.1. Only V-J combinations with frequency above 0.0001, covering about 99% of repertoires, were analysed. A TCS score was defined as the ratio of F50 (clonal expansion) to E x V (chaos), with BLOSUM62-based TCRdist applied between CDR3 peptides within each V-J. Welch's t-statistics and random forest reduced 514 V-J features to 13, which were used in a naive Bayes classifier (R e1071). The raw public data were reprocessed by TCRdb itself: fastp quality trimming at Q25, MiXCR clonotype calling, in-frame beta chains only. CDR3 protein duplicates are merged, each entry listing the most common genes and DNA. The V and J calls here are based on TCRdb, not the publication. The sample data list some 770,000 distinct CDR3 sequences, and around 17% of these were observed just once. The top ten clones comprise 8.4% of the sample.

Beyond this particular receptor, the publication reports: A model built on a 13 V-J signature distinguished ophthalmopathy from stable hyperthyroidism, reaching 85% to 90% sensitivity and under 84% specificity in cross-validation and 80%/75% in testing. In validation, the model predicted progression to ophthalmopathy a median of roughly 6.2 months before onset, with roughly 68% sensitivity and 72.22% specificity. Most expanded thyroid clonotypes (frequency above 0.001) were also found in blood, which suggests that blood repertoires may mirror thyroid immune responses. Sample size was not statistically predetermined, and investigators were not blinded to group allocation.

The clonotype originates from a man aged 18 to 30 with Graves' hyperthyroidism. The chain employs TRBV7-9 and TRBJ2-7; 11 bases in the middle match TRBD2. The sequenced sample was blood. In nucleotide form, the sequence is TGTGCCAGCAGCTTAGCCGCTAGCGGGAGGCCCGAGCAGTACTTC. This codes for CASSLAASGRPEQYF.